These 10 T cell receptor beta chains were all obtained from the same sample, sequenced in a study of cytomegalovirus exposure and HLA in healthy donors. With 60 Vbeta and 13 Jbeta primers, the PCR was carried out. Clones were read by immunoSEQ multiplex PCR, and TCRdb kept only the in-frame ones, dropping some. The sample lists fewer than 250,000 clones, roughly 80% occurring once. The sample taken for sequencing was PBMCs. Receptors originate from a man aged 25 to 40 in good health and CMV-seronegative.

The chain uses TRBV5-4 and TRBJ2-1; D is unresolved. Germline CDR1 reads SGHNT; CDR2 reads YYREEE (reference sequence). The CDR3 is 14 residues long. V lost 0 bases, J lost 2 bases, and 6 bases lay in between. CDR3 region: CASSLGLAYNEQFF. In DNA form, the CDR3 reads TGTGCCAGCAGCTTGGGGCTAGCCTACAATGAGCAGTTCTTC.

The CDR3 loop reads CASSLGGAFTGYTF. CDR3 in DNA: TGTGCCAGCAGCCTAGGGGGCGCCTTCACTGGCTACACCTTC. The rearrangement links TRBV27 to TRBJ1-2, with 7 bases that match TRBD1. CDR3 length: 14 residues. After removal of 6 bases from V and 7 bases from J, the junction contained 11 bases not matched to a gene. Germline V CDR1 and CDR2: MNHEY, SMNVEV (reference sequence).

This sequence joins TRBV11-2 and TRBJ2-7; TRBD2 might be the D (6 bases). Per germline, CDR1 SGHAT and CDR2 FQNNGV. V was shortened by 5 bases and J by 5 bases, with 16 bases between the two germline ends. The CDR3 extends over 14 amino acids. The CDR3 is CASSRGTLYDEQYF. CDR3 DNA sequence: TGTGCCAGCAGCCGCGGGACGCTTTACGACGAGCAGTACTTC.

The rearrangement joins TRBV6-6 to TRBJ2-7, with TRBD2 matching 15 bases. Germline V CDR1 and CDR2: MNHNY, SVGAGI (reference sequence). The CDR3 is made up of 16 amino acids. Germline trimming cut 5 bases from V and 1 base from J; bases unmatched to any gene: 3. Here the CDR3 reads CASSRTSGGGSYEQYF. The CDR3 DNA sequence: TGTGCCAGCAGTCGGACTAGCGGGGGGGGATCCTACGAGCAGTACTTC.

V gene TRBV28 combines with J gene TRBJ2-1, with a tentative D call TRBD2 (5 bases). This CDR3 has 13 amino acids. Trimming shortened V by 6 bases and J by 4 bases, and 10 bases separated the two germline ends. The germline V gene has CDR1 MDHEN and CDR2 SYDVKM. This CDR3 is CASRSGFYNEQFF. CDR3 nucleotides: TGTGCCAGCAGATCGGGATTTTACAATGAGCAGTTCTTC.

The chain employs TRBV29-1 and TRBJ2-5; the D gene is possibly TRBD2 (5 bases). Germline CDR1 reads SQVTM; CDR2 reads ANQGSEA. Trimming shortened V by 0 bases and J by 5 bases, and 10 bases separated the two germline ends. The CDR3 is 13 amino acids. DNA for the CDR3: TGCAGCGTTGAAGATAGTGGCGGGGAGACCCAGTACTTC. It specifies CSVEDSGGETQYF.

This clone was seen only a few times. The chain joins TRBV11-2 to TRBJ1-1; D gene ambiguous. The CDR3 length is 13 residues. The V gene lost 2 bases and the J gene lost 5 bases, with 9 bases spanning the gap. Germline CDR1 reads SGHAT; CDR2 reads FQNNGV. DNA of the CDR3: TGTGCCAGCAGCTTATCAATGAGGACTGAAGCTTTCTTT. Residues: CASSLSMRTEAFF.

This chain joins TRBV27 and TRBJ2-7; 7 positions agree with TRBD1. CDR3 size: 15 residues. The V segment lost 4 bases and the J segment 5 bases; nucleotides outside the gene matches: 11. Germline V CDR1 and CDR2: MNHEY, SMNVEV (reference sequence). Here the CDR3 DNA reads TGTGCCAGCAGTTGGCAGACAGGGTCTATCGACGAGCAGTACTTC. Translated, it gives CASSWQTGSIDEQYF.

About this clone: At one of its ends the junction is not consistent with the germline gene, which may arise from a read error. The chain recombines TRBV7-9 with TRBJ1-4, with D perhaps TRBD1 (5 bases). Germline assignment: CDR1 SEHNR and CDR2 FQNEAQ (reference sequence). The CDR3 sequence is 17 residues long. For the CDR3, the DNA is TGTTCCAGCAGCATCCCCTCAGGGTTCCTCGGGGGTGAAAAACTGTTTTTT. Its protein is CSSSIPSGFLGGEKLFF.

The rearrangement links TRBV7-2 to TRBJ1-1; 7 bases fit TRBD1. In germline, CDR1 is SGHTA, CDR2 FQGNSA. The CDR3 has 15 residues. J gave up 4 bases and V 5 bases, and 10 bases lay outside the gene matches. CDR3 DNA: TGTGCCAGCAGCGCAGACAGGGTCTGGGGCACTGAAGCTTTCTTT. Amino acids: CASSADRVWGTEAFF.